This TCR beta chain was sequenced for a study of T-cell reconstitution after alpha-beta-depleted transplantation in children. Study conclusions and caveats: Diversity and T-cell counts at one year after transplant derived mostly from new T cells. Several hundred expanded graft clones reportedly supplied alpha-beta T cells about two months after transplant.

This clonotype came up many times. Its antigen is as yet unknown. Unique molecular identifiers were used to barcode this TCRbeta library. From the PCR reads, TCRdb called clonotypes with MiXCR, one entry per CDR3 protein. The data show approximately 150,000 distinct CDR3 sequences, about 8.8% seen once. This CDR3 contains 15 residues. V was clipped by 7 bases and J by 2 bases, with 16 bases between them. The germline CDR1 and CDR2 sequences are MDHEN and SYDVKM. V gene TRBV28 combines with J gene TRBJ2-3, with D tentatively TRBD2 (6 bases). This sequence was found in a female patient between 2 and 10 years old who had a stem cell transplant for congenital amegakaryocytic thrombocytopenia, so the T cells may come from the graft donor. Specimen: PBMCs, mostly from graft donor cells, collected 180 days after TCRalphabeta/CD19-depleted stem cell transplant. Here the CDR3 reads CASTLVADLTDTQYF. CDR3 sequence (DNA): TGTGCCAGCACCCTAGTAGCGGACCTCACAGATACGCAGTATTTT.